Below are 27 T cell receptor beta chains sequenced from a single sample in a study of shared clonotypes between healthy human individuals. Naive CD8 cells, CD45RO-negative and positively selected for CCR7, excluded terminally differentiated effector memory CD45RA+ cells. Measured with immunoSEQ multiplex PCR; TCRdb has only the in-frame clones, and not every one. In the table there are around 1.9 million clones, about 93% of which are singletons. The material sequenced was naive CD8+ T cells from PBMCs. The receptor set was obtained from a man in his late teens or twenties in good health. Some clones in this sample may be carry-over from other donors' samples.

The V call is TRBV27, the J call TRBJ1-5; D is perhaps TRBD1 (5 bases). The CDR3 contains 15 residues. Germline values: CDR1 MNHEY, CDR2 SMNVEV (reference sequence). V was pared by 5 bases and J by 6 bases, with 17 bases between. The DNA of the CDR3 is TGTGCCAGCAGTCGGGTGAGGGGTCTGGGTCAGCCCCAGCATTTT. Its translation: CASSRVRGLGQPQHF.

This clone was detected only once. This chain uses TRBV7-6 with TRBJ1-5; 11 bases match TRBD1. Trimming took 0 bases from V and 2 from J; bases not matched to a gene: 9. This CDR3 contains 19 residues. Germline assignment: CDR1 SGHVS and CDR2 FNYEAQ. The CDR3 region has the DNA TGTGCCAGCAGCTTAGCGCCTGGACAGGGGGCCGGAGGCAATCAGCCCCAGCATTTT. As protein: CASSLAPGQGAGGNQPQHF.

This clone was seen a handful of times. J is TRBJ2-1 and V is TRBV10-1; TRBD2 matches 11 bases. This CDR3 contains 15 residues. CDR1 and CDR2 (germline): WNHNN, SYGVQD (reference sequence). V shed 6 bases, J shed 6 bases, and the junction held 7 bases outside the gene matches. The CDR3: CASSLTSGAGNEQFF. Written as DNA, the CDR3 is TGCGCCAGCAGCTTGACTAGCGGGGCGGGCAATGAGCAGTTCTTC.

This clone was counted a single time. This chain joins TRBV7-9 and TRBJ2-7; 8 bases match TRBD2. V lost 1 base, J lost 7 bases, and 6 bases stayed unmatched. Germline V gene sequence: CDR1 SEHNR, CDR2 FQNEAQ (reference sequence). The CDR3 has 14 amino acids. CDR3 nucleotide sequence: TGTGCCAGCAGCTTAGTAGCGGGGACCGTAGAGCAGTACTTC. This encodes CASSLVAGTVEQYF. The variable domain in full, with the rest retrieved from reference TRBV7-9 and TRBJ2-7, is DTGVSQNPRHKITKRGQNVTFRCDPISEHNRLYWYRQTLGQGPEFLTYFQNEAQLEKSRLLSDRFSAERPKGSFSTLEIQRTEQGDSAMYLCASSLVAGTVEQYFGPGTRLTVT.

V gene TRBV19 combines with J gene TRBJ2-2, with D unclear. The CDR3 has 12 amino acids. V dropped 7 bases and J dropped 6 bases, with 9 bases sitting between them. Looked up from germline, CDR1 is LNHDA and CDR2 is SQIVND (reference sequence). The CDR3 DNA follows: TGTGCCAGTACGGGTAAACCCGGGGAGCTGTTTTTT. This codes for CASTGKPGELFF.

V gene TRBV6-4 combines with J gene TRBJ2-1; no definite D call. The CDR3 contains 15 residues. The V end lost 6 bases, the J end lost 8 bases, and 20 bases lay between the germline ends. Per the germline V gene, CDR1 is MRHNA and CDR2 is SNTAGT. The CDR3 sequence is CASSLVSTLRDEQFF. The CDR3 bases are TGTGCCAGCAGCCTCGTCAGCACCTTACGGGATGAGCAGTTCTTC.

The CDR3 DNA sequence: TGTGCCAGCAGTTTGACTAGCGGGCTGGTTATCAATGAGCAGTTCTTC. Protein: CASSLTSGLVINEQFF. The chain recombines TRBV6-6 with TRBJ2-1; the match to TRBD2 covers 10 bases. J lost 6 bases, V lost 4 bases, and 9 bases had no gene match. CDR1 MNHNY and CDR2 SVGAGI come from the germline V gene (reference sequence). The CDR3 has 16 residues.

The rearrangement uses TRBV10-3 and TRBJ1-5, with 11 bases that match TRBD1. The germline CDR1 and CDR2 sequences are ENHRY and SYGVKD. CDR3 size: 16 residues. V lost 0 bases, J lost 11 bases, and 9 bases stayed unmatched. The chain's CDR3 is CAISESGTGGVIAQHF. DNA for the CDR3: TGTGCCATCAGTGAGTCCGGGACAGGGGGGGTAATAGCCCAGCATTTT.

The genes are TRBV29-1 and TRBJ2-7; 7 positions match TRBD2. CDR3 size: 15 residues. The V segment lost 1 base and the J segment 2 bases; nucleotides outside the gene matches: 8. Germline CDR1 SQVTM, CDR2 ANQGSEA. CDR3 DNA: TGCAGCGTTGAAGCCCCCGCGGGGGTTACCTACGAGCAGTACTTC. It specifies CSVEAPAGVTYEQYF.

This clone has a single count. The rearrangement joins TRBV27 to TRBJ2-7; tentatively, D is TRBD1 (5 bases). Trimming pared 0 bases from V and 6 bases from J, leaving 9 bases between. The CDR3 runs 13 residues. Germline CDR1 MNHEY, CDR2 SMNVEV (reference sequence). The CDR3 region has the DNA TGTGCCAGCAGTTTATCCAGGGTATCCGAGCAGTACTTC. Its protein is CASSLSRVSEQYF.

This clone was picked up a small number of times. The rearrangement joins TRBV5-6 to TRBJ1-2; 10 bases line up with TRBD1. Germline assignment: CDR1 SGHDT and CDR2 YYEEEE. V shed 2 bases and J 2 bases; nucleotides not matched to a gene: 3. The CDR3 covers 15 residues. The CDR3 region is CASSFWTGGNYGYTF. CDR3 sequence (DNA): TGTGCCAGCAGCTTCTGGACAGGGGGGAACTATGGCTACACCTTC.

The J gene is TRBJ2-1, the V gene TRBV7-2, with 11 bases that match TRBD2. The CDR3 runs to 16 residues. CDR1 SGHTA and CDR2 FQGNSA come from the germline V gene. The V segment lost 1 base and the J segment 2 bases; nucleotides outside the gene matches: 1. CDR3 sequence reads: CASSLGTSGPYNEQFF. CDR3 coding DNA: TGTGCCAGCAGCTTAGGGACTAGCGGGCCCTACAATGAGCAGTTCTTC.

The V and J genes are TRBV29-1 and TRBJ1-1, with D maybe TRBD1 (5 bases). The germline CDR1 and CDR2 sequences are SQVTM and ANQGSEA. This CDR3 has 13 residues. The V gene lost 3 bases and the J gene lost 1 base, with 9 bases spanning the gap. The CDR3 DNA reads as TGCAGCGTTGATGGCAGGGCGAACACTGAAGCTTTCTTT. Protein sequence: CSVDGRANTEAFF.

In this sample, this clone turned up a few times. The CDR3 nucleotides read TGCGCCAGCAGCTCCGCTTGGACAGGGATGAACACTGAAGCTTTCTTT. Its protein product is CASSSAWTGMNTEAFF. V usage is TRBV5-1 and J usage is TRBJ1-1; 8 bases line up with TRBD1. CDR3 length: 16 amino acids. Germline V CDR1 and CDR2: SGHRS, YFSETQ. J lost 0 bases, V lost 3 bases, and 7 bases had no gene match.

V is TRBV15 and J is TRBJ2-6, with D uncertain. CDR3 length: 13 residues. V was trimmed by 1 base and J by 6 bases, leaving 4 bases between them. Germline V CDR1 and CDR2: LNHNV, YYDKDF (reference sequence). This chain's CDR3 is CATSRVPANVLTF. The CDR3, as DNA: TGTGCCACCAGCAGAGTACCGGCCAACGTCCTGACTTTC.

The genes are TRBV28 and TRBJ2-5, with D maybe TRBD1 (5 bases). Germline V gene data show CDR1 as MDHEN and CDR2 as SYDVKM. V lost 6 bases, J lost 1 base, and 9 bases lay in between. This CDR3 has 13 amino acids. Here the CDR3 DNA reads TGTGCCAGCAGGAAAGGGGTCCAAGAGACCCAGTACTTC. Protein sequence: CASRKGVQETQYF.

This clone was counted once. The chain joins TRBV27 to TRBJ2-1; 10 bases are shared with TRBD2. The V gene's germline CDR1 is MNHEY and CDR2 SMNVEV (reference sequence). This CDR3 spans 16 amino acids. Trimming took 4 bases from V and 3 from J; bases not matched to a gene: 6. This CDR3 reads CASSSKREGGYNEQFF. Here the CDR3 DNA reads TGTGCCAGCAGTTCCAAGCGGGAGGGTGGCTACAATGAGCAGTTCTTC.

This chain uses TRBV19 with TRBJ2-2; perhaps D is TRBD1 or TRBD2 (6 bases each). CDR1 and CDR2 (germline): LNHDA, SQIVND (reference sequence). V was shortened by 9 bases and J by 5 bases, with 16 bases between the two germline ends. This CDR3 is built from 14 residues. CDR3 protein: CASQRGDLTGELFF. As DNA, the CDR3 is TGTGCCAGCCAAAGGGGGGACCTAACCGGGGAGCTGTTTTTT.

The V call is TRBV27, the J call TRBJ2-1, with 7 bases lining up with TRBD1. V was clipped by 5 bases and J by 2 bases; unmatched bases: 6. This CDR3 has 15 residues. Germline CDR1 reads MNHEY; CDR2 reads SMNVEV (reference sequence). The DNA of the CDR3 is TGTGCCAGCAGTCCCGGGACAGAGCCCTACAATGAGCAGTTCTTC. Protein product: CASSPGTEPYNEQFF.

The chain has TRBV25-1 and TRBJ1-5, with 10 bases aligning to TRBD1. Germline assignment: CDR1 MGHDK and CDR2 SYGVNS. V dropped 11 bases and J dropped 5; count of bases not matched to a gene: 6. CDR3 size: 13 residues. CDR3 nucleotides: TGTGCCTGGGGACAGGGGATGGATCAGCCCCAGCATTTT. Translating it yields CAWGQGMDQPQHF.

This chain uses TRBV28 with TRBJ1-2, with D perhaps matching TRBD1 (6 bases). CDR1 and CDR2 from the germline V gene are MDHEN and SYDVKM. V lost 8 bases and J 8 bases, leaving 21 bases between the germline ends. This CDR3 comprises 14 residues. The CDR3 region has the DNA TGTGCCAGCCGTAAACAGGGTGGTGTTACCGGCTACACCTTC. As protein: CASRKQGGVTGYTF.

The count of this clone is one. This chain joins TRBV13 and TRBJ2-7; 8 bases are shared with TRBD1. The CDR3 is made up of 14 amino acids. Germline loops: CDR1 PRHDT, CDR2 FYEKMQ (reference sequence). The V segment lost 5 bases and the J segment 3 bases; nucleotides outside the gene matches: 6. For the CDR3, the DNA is TGTGCCAGCAGCGCCGGACAGGGAGGCTACGAGCAGTACTTC. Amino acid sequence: CASSAGQGGYEQYF.

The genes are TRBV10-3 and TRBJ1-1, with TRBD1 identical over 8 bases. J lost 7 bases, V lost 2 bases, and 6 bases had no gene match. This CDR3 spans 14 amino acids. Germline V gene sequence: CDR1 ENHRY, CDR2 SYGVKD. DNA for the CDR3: TGTGCCATCAGTGAGGGCCAGGGGGCTGATGAAGCTTTCTTT. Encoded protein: CAISEGQGADEAFF.

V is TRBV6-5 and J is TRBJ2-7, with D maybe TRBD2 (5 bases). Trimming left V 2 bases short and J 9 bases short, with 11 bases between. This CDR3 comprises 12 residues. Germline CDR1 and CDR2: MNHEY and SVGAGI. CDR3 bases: TGTGCCAGCAGTTACGGAGAGGGATGGCAGTACTTC. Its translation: CASSYGEGWQYF.

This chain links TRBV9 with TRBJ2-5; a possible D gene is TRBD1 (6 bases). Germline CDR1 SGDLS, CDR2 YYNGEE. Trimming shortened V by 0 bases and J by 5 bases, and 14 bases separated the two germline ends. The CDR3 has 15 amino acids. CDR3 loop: CASSVGDRSFETQYF. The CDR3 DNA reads TGTGCCAGCAGCGTAGGAGACAGGTCGTTTGAGACCCAGTACTTC.

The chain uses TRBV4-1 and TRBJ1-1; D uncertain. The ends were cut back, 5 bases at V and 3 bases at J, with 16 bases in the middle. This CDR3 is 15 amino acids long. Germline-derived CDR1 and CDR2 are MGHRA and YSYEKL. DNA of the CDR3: TGCGCCAGCAGCAAAGCCCTCGGGAGGGACACTGAAGCTTTCTTT. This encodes CASSKALGRDTEAFF.

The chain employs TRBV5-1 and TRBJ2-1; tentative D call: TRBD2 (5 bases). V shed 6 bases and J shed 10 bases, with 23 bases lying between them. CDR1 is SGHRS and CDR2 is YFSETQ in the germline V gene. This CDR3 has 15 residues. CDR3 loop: CASTGGAPGWEEQFF. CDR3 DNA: TGCGCCAGCACAGGAGGTGCCCCCGGGTGGGAAGAGCAGTTCTTC.